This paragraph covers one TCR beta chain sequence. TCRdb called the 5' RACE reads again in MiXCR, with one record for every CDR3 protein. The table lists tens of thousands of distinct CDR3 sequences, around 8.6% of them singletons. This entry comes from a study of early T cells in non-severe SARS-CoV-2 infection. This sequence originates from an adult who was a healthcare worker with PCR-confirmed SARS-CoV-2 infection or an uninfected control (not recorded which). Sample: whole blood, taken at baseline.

The CDR3 coding sequence is TGTGCCAGCAGCTTAGAACTAGCGAATGAGCAGTTCTTC. As protein: CASSLELANEQFF. The chain is built from TRBV7-9 and TRBJ2-1; 7 nucleotides match TRBD2. V lost 1 base to trimming and J lost 7 bases; unmatched junction nucleotides: 1. Germline CDR1 SEHNR, CDR2 FQNEAQ (reference sequence). This CDR3 has 13 amino acids.